The entry below describes one TCR beta chain. This record comes from a study of CD8 T cells in Susac syndrome. CDR1 is LGHNA and CDR2 is YSLEER in the germline V gene. The CDR3 has 15 amino acids. Trimming at V came to 3 bases and at J to 2 bases, leaving 7 bases not matched to a gene. Reverse transcription of about 0.5 to 1 ug RNA used random hexamers. The CDR3 of TCR beta was amplified by immunoSEQ multiplex PCR across 54 Vbeta and 13 Jbeta. One entry per CDR3 protein results from TCRdb running MiXCR on the immunoSEQ multiplex PCR reads. The sample shows 250,000 to 300,000 distinct CDR3 sequences, 75% to 85% of them seen only once. Isolation of CD8+ and CD4+ T cells was performed negatively, whereas enrichment of TEMRA cells was done by FACS.

This TCR came from a human donor with multiple sclerosis. Sequenced sample: CD8+ T cells from PBMCs. The rearrangement links TRBV4-3 to TRBJ2-7; 7 bases fit TRBD1. Written as DNA, the CDR3 is TGCGCCAGCAGCCAGGCGGACCAGGGGGCCTACGAGCAGTACTTC. It is translated as CASSQADQGAYEQYF.